This T cell receptor beta chain was captured in a study of T cell responses to AZD1222 COVID-19 vaccine. Study-level points and caveats: Clonal diversity was possibly underestimated; the donors were predominantly white British and more often female. The study reported that nearly half of spike-specific TCRs target unmutated variant regions. Only after the peak T cell response were repertoires sampled. CD4 TCRs linked to vaccination spanned spike, dominating at 160-218 and 743-854.

A word on this clone: What it binds is unknown.

The assay was immunoSEQ multiplex PCR, and TCRdb's table has in-frame clones only and misses some. The sample holds 150,000 or so clones, 91% seen once. CDR1 LNHDA and CDR2 SQIVND come from the germline V gene (reference sequence). CDR3 length equals 15 residues. V lost 6 bases, J lost 7 bases, and 13 bases stayed unmatched. This TCR was recovered from an adult who received the AZD1222 COVID-19 vaccine. The source was peripheral blood, collected 28 days after the second AZD1222 dose. V gene TRBV19 combines with J gene TRBJ2-7; TRBD1 matches at 9 bases. CDR3 region: CASRPPGQGSREQYF. For the CDR3, the DNA is TGTGCCAGTAGACCACCGGGACAGGGAAGTCGGGAGCAGTACTTC.